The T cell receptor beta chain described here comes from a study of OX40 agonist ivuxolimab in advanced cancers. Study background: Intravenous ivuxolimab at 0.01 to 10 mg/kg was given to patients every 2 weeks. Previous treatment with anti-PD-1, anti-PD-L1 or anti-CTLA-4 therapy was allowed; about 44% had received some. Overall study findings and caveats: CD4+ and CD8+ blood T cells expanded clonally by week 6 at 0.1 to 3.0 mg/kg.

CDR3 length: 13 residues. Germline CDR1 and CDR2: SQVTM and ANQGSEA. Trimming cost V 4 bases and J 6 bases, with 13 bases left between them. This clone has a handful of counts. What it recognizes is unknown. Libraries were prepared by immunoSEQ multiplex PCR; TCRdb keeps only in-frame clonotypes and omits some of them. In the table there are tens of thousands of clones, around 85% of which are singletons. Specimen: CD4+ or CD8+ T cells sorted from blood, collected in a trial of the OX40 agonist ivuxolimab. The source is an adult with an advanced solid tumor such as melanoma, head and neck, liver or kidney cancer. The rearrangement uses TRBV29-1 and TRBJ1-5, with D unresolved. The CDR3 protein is CSVVTDPGQPQHF. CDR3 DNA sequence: TGCAGCGTTGTTACAGACCCAGGTCAGCCCCAGCATTTT.